Listed below are T cell receptor beta chains from one sample, sequenced in a study of blood T cell repertoires in COVID-19. Clones were read by immunoSEQ multiplex PCR, and TCRdb kept only the in-frame ones, dropping some. The sample comprises approximately 250,000 clones, around 84% of which are singletons, and under 5% rests with the top ten. Source material: PBMCs or T cells enriched from blood (not recorded which). Every receptor here comes from a man between 25 and 39 years old with acute COVID-19. Both conserved end residues are part of each CDR3. Fields, in order: CDR3 protein, CDR3 DNA, CDR3 length, V gene, J gene, D gene, clone size. The D gene is left open where the match is weak. Only part of the rows carry a size: once, few, many, or a class if the clone is expanded.

CDR3 protein: CASSPSTEAFF; CDR3 DNA: TGTGCCAGCAGCCCTTCCACTGAAGCTTTCTTT; CDR3 length: 11; V gene: TRBV7-8; J gene: TRBJ1-1; D gene: .; clone size: .
CDR3 protein: CASSPNELTTGELFF; CDR3 DNA: TGTGCCAGCTCACCCAACGAACTTACCACCGGGGAGCTGTTTTTT; CDR3 length: 15; V gene: TRBV18; J gene: TRBJ2-2; D gene: .; clone size: .
CDR3 protein: CASSPPGRGRGSEKLFF; CDR3 DNA: TGTGCCAGCTCACCACCGGGTCGCGGCAGGGGTAGTGAAAAACTGTTTTTT; CDR3 length: 17; V gene: TRBV18; J gene: TRBJ1-4; D gene: .; clone size: few
CDR3 protein: CASKGDRSRGTQYF; CDR3 DNA: TGTGCCAGCAAGGGGGACAGGTCCAGGGGTACGCAGTATTTT; CDR3 length: 14; V gene: TRBV2; J gene: TRBJ2-3; D gene: TRBD1; clone size: .
CDR3 protein: CAGQGGPNEKLFF; CDR3 DNA: TGTGCCGGACAGGGTGGGCCTAATGAAAAACTGTTTTTT; CDR3 length: 13; V gene: TRBV2; J gene: TRBJ1-4; D gene: TRBD1; clone size: .
CDR3 protein: CATSDLPRTGRHEQFF; CDR3 DNA: TGTGCCACCAGTGATTTGCCCCGGACAGGGAGGCATGAGCAGTTCTTC; CDR3 length: 16; V gene: TRBV24-1; J gene: TRBJ2-1; D gene: TRBD1; clone size: .
CDR3 protein: CASSLAVGGSEKLFF; CDR3 DNA: TGTGCCAGCAGCTTAGCCGTAGGGGGTAGTGAAAAACTGTTTTTT; CDR3 length: 15; V gene: TRBV7-8; J gene: TRBJ1-4; D gene: .; clone size: .
CDR3 protein: CASKNRGTGELFF; CDR3 DNA: TGTGCCAGCAAAAACAGGGGAACCGGGGAGCTGTTTTTT; CDR3 length: 13; V gene: TRBV7-2; J gene: TRBJ2-2; D gene: TRBD1; clone size: .
CDR3 protein: CATGKWTSGYANTGELFF; CDR3 DNA: TGTGCCACAGGGAAATGGACTAGCGGTTACGCGAACACCGGGGAGCTGTTTTTT; CDR3 length: 18; V gene: TRBV9; J gene: TRBJ2-2; D gene: TRBD2; clone size: .
CDR3 protein: CAWSGFRAEAFF; CDR3 DNA: TGTGCCTGGAGTGGGTTCAGGGCTGAAGCTTTCTTT; CDR3 length: 12; V gene: TRBV30; J gene: TRBJ1-1; D gene: .; clone size: once
CDR3 protein: CASSEISLAGGIGFGANVLTF; CDR3 DNA: TGTGCCAGCAGTGAAATTTCACTAGCGGGGGGAATTGGATTTGGGGCCAACGTCCTGACTTTC; CDR3 length: 21; V gene: TRBV2; J gene: TRBJ2-6; D gene: TRBD2; clone size: .
CDR3 protein: CASSQPLSGGAFF; CDR3 DNA: TGCGCCAGCAGCCAGCCACTGAGCGGTGGGGCTTTCTTT; CDR3 length: 13; V gene: TRBV4-1; J gene: TRBJ1-1; D gene: .; clone size: .
CDR3 protein: CASSQDGTSGTLAQYF; CDR3 DNA: TGTGCCAGCAGCCAAGATGGGACTAGCGGGACCTTGGCCCAGTACTTC; CDR3 length: 16; V gene: TRBV4-2; J gene: TRBJ2-5; D gene: TRBD2; clone size: once
CDR3 protein: CASSFRLASTDTQYF; CDR3 DNA: TGTGCCAGCAGCTTCCGACTAGCTAGCACAGATACGCAGTATTTT; CDR3 length: 15; V gene: TRBV5-1; J gene: TRBJ2-3; D gene: TRBD2; clone size: .
CDR3 protein: CASTHILAGGDTQYF; CDR3 DNA: TGTGCCAGCACCCATATACTAGCGGGAGGAGATACGCAGTATTTT; CDR3 length: 15; V gene: TRBV7-2; J gene: TRBJ2-3; D gene: TRBD2; clone size: .
CDR3 protein: CASSLDGQGINYGYTF; CDR3 DNA: TGTGCCAGCAGCTTGGATGGACAGGGGATTAACTATGGCTACACCTTC; CDR3 length: 16; V gene: TRBV11-2; J gene: TRBJ1-2; D gene: TRBD1; clone size: .
CDR3 protein: CASSRAYDEAFF; CDR3 DNA: TGTGCCAGTAGTAGGGCATACGATGAAGCTTTCTTT; CDR3 length: 12; V gene: TRBV19; J gene: TRBJ1-1; D gene: .; clone size: .
CDR3 protein: CASSLEIPGGADTQYF; CDR3 DNA: TGTGCCAGCAGCTTAGAGATCCCGGGAGGGGCAGATACGCAGTATTTT; CDR3 length: 16; V gene: TRBV7-6; J gene: TRBJ2-3; D gene: TRBD2; clone size: once
CDR3 protein: CASSSQGAPSGANVLTF; CDR3 DNA: TGTGCCAGCAGCTCACAGGGGGCTCCCTCTGGGGCCAACGTCCTGACTTTC; CDR3 length: 17; V gene: TRBV7-3; J gene: TRBJ2-6; D gene: TRBD1; clone size: .
CDR3 protein: CASSLGQVGEKLFF; CDR3 DNA: TGCGCCAGCAGCCTCGGACAAGTCGGGGAAAAACTGTTTTTT; CDR3 length: 14; V gene: TRBV5-1; J gene: TRBJ1-4; D gene: .; clone size: once
CDR3 protein: CAWSQEPGRTPLSDYYGYTF; CDR3 DNA: TGTGCCTGGAGTCAAGAACCAGGACGGACACCACTAAGCGACTACTATGGCTACACCTTC; CDR3 length: 20; V gene: TRBV30; J gene: TRBJ1-2; D gene: .; clone size: .
CDR3 protein: CAIRPGQGALTEAFF; CDR3 DNA: TGTGCCATCAGGCCGGGACAGGGGGCTCTCACTGAAGCTTTCTTT; CDR3 length: 15; V gene: TRBV10-3; J gene: TRBJ1-1; D gene: TRBD1; clone size: .
CDR3 protein: CASSRTLNTEAFF; CDR3 DNA: TGTGCCAGCAGTAGGACATTGAACACTGAAGCTTTCTTT; CDR3 length: 13; V gene: TRBV27; J gene: TRBJ1-1; D gene: .; clone size: .
CDR3 protein: CASSQEGGSQREQFF; CDR3 DNA: TGCGCCAGCAGCCAAGAGGGCGGGAGTCAGCGTGAGCAGTTCTTC; CDR3 length: 15; V gene: TRBV4-3; J gene: TRBJ2-1; D gene: TRBD2; clone size: .
CDR3 protein: CSDLNLETQYF; CDR3 DNA: TGCAGCGACTTAAATCTGGAGACCCAGTACTTC; CDR3 length: 11; V gene: TRBV29-1; J gene: TRBJ2-5; D gene: .; clone size: .
CDR3 protein: CATSSRYIQYF; CDR3 DNA: TGTGCCACCAGCAGTCGTTACATTCAGTACTTC; CDR3 length: 11; V gene: TRBV15; J gene: TRBJ2-4; D gene: .; clone size: .
CDR3 protein: CASSVGEGSPAEAFF; CDR3 DNA: TGTGCCAGCAGCGTTGGTGAGGGAAGTCCTGCTGAAGCTTTCTTT; CDR3 length: 15; V gene: TRBV9; J gene: TRBJ1-1; D gene: .; clone size: .
CDR3 protein: CASSQTSYNEQFF; CDR3 DNA: TGTGCCAGCAGCCAAACTAGCTACAATGAGCAGTTCTTC; CDR3 length: 13; V gene: TRBV3-1/TRBV3-2; J gene: TRBJ2-1; D gene: .; clone size: .
CDR3 protein: CASSRGSSLGDNEKLFF; CDR3 DNA: TGTGCCAGCAGCCGGGGCAGTTCCTTGGGCGATAATGAAAAACTGTTTTTT; CDR3 length: 17; V gene: TRBV4-2; J gene: TRBJ1-4; D gene: .; clone size: .
CDR3 protein: CASSPRTGSSNQPQHF; CDR3 DNA: TGTGCCAGCTCACCCAGGACAGGTTCTAGCAATCAGCCCCAGCATTTT; CDR3 length: 16; V gene: TRBV18; J gene: TRBJ1-5; D gene: TRBD1; clone size: .
CDR3 protein: CASSVGVAPSYNEQFF; CDR3 DNA: TGTGCCAGCAGCGTAGGTGTAGCGCCATCCTACAATGAGCAGTTCTTC; CDR3 length: 16; V gene: TRBV9; J gene: TRBJ2-1; D gene: .; clone size: few
CDR3 protein: CAWRGQGNEKLFF; CDR3 DNA: TGTGCCTGGAGGGGACAGGGGAATGAAAAACTGTTTTTT; CDR3 length: 13; V gene: TRBV30; J gene: TRBJ1-4; D gene: TRBD1; clone size: .
CDR3 protein: CASSPTGLDTEAFF; CDR3 DNA: TGTGCCAGCAGTCCGACAGGTCTGGACACTGAAGCTTTCTTT; CDR3 length: 14; V gene: TRBV27; J gene: TRBJ1-1; D gene: .; clone size: .
CDR3 protein: CASSELWNEKLFF; CDR3 DNA: TGTGCCAGCAGTGAACTATGGAATGAAAAACTGTTTTTT; CDR3 length: 13; V gene: TRBV6-1; J gene: TRBJ1-4; D gene: .; clone size: .
CDR3 protein: CASSGPVRDSPLHF; CDR3 DNA: TGCGCCAGCAGTGGGCCAGTCCGTGATTCACCCCTCCACTTT; CDR3 length: 14; V gene: TRBV10-1; J gene: TRBJ1-6; D gene: .; clone size: .
CDR3 protein: CASTYRGSGRRQETQYF; CDR3 DNA: TGTGCCAGCACCTACCGGGGAAGCGGGAGGAGGCAAGAGACCCAGTACTTC; CDR3 length: 17; V gene: TRBV27; J gene: TRBJ2-5; D gene: TRBD2; clone size: .
CDR3 protein: CASSQEGQPSYNEQFF; CDR3 DNA: TGTGCCAGCAGCCAAGAGGGACAGCCTTCCTACAATGAGCAGTTCTTC; CDR3 length: 16; V gene: TRBV3-1/TRBV3-2; J gene: TRBJ2-1; D gene: TRBD1; clone size: .
CDR3 protein: CASLAENTEAFF; CDR3 DNA: TGTGCCAGCTTGGCTGAGAACACTGAAGCTTTCTTT; CDR3 length: 12; V gene: TRBV6-5; J gene: TRBJ1-1; D gene: .; clone size: .
CDR3 protein: CASSVSLNTEAFF; CDR3 DNA: TGTGCCAGCAGCGTATCCTTGAACACTGAAGCTTTCTTT; CDR3 length: 13; V gene: TRBV9; J gene: TRBJ1-1; D gene: .; clone size: .
CDR3 protein: CASSQDAGAEAFF; CDR3 DNA: TGTGCCAGCAGCCAAGATGCGGGTGCTGAAGCTTTCTTT; CDR3 length: 13; V gene: TRBV4-2; J gene: TRBJ1-1; D gene: .; clone size: .
CDR3 protein: CASSRGQINTEAFF; CDR3 DNA: TGTGCCAGTAGTAGGGGACAGATAAACACTGAAGCTTTCTTT; CDR3 length: 14; V gene: TRBV19; J gene: TRBJ1-1; D gene: TRBD1; clone size: .
CDR3 protein: CASSPRTGAFATNEKLFF; CDR3 DNA: TGTGCCAGCAGCCCACGGACAGGGGCGTTTGCAACTAATGAAAAACTGTTTTTT; CDR3 length: 18; V gene: TRBV11-2; J gene: TRBJ1-4; D gene: TRBD1; clone size: .